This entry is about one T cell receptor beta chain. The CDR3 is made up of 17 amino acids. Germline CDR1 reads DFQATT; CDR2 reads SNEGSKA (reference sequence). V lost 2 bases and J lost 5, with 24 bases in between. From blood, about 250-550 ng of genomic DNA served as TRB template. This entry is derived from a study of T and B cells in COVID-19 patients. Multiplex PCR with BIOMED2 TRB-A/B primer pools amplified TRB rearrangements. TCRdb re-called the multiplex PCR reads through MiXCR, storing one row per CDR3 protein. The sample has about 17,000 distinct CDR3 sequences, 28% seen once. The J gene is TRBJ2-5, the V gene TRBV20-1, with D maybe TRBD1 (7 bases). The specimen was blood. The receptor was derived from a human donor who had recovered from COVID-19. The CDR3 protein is CSARMWGARGEEETQYF. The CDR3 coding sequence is TGCAGTGCTAGAATGTGGGGTGCCAGGGGGGAGGAGGAGACCCAGTACTTC.